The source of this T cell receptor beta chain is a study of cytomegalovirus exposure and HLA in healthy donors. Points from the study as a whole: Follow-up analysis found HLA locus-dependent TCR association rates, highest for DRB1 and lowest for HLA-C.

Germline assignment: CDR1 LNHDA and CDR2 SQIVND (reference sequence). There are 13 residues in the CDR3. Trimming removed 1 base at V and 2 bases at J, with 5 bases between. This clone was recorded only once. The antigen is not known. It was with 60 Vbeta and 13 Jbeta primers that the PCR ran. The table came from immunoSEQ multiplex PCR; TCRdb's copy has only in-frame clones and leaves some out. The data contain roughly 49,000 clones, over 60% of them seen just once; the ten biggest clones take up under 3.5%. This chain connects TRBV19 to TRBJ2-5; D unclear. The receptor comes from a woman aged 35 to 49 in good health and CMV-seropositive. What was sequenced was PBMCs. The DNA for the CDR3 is TGTGCCAGTAGTATAGTCAGTCAAGAGACCCAGTACTTC. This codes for CASSIVSQETQYF. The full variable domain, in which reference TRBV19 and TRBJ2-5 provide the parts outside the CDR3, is DGGITQSPKYLFRKEGQNVTLSCEQNLNHDAMYWYRQDPGQGLRLIYYSQIVNDFQKGDIAEGYSVSREKKESFPLTVTSAQKNPTAFYLCASSIVSQETQYFGPGTRLLVL.